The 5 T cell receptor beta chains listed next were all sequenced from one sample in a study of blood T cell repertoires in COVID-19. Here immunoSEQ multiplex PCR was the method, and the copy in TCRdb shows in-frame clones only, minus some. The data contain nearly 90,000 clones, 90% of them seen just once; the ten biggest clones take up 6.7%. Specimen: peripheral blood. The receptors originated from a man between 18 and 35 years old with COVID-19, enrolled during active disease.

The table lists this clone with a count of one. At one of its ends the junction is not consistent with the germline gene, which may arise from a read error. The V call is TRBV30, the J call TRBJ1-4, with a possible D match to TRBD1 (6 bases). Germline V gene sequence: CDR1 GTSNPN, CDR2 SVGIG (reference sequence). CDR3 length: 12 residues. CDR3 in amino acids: CAWSVGGEKLLF. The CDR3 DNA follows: TGTGCCTGGAGTGTAGGGGGGGAAAAACTGCTTTTT.

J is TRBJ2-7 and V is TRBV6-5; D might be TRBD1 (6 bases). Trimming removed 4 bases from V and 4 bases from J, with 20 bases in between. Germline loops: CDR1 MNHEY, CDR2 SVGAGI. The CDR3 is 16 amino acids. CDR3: CASSSPSRGFAYEQYF. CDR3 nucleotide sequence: TGTGCCAGCAGTTCGCCTAGTAGGGGGTTTGCATACGAGCAGTACTTC.

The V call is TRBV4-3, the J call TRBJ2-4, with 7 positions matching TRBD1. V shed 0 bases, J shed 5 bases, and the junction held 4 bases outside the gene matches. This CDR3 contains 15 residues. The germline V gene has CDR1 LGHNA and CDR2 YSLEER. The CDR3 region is CASSQDDRDQNIQYF. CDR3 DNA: TGCGCCAGCAGCCAAGACGACAGGGACCAAAACATTCAGTACTTC.

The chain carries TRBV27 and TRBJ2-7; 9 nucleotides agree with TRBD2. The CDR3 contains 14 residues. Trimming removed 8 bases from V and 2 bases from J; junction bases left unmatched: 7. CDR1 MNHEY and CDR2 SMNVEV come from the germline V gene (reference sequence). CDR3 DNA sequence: TGTGCCAGCCTGACTAGCGGTAAACCCTACGAGCAGTACTTC. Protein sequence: CASLTSGKPYEQYF.

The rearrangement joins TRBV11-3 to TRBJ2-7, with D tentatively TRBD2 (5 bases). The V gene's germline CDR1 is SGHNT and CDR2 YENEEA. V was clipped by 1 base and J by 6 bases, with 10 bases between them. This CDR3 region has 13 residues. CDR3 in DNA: TGTGCCAGCAGCTTAGTAGGCGGAGGCGAGCAGTACTTC. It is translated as CASSLVGGGEQYF.